This T cell receptor beta chain emerged from a study of shared clonotypes between healthy human individuals. In the study overall: Donors were two women and a few men aged 18 to 49. The study, taken as a whole, reports: Depth was large, yet rarefaction showed that sorted-subset sequencing was incomplete. Non-shared clonotypes displayed generation probabilities falling below those of clonotypes present in all four donors.

As to this clone: Its matching antigen is unknown.

Germline V CDR1 and CDR2: SEHNR, FQNEAQ (reference sequence). Trimming shortened V by 2 bases and J by 3 bases, and 8 bases separated the two germline ends. CDR3 length: 13 amino acids. Some clones are missing from TCRdb's copy, which holds only in-frame ones; the method was immunoSEQ multiplex PCR. The profile shows around 2.5 million clones, over 85% of them singletons. The chain employs TRBV7-9 and TRBJ2-7; no clear D. Specimen: naive CD4+ T cells from PBMCs. Sample subset: CD45RA+ positively selected. This TCR was recovered from a man younger than 30 in good health. Some clones in this sample may be carry-over from other donors' samples. CDR3 loop: CASSLRHHYEQYF. In DNA form, the CDR3 reads TGTGCCAGCAGCTTAAGACACCACTACGAGCAGTACTTC.